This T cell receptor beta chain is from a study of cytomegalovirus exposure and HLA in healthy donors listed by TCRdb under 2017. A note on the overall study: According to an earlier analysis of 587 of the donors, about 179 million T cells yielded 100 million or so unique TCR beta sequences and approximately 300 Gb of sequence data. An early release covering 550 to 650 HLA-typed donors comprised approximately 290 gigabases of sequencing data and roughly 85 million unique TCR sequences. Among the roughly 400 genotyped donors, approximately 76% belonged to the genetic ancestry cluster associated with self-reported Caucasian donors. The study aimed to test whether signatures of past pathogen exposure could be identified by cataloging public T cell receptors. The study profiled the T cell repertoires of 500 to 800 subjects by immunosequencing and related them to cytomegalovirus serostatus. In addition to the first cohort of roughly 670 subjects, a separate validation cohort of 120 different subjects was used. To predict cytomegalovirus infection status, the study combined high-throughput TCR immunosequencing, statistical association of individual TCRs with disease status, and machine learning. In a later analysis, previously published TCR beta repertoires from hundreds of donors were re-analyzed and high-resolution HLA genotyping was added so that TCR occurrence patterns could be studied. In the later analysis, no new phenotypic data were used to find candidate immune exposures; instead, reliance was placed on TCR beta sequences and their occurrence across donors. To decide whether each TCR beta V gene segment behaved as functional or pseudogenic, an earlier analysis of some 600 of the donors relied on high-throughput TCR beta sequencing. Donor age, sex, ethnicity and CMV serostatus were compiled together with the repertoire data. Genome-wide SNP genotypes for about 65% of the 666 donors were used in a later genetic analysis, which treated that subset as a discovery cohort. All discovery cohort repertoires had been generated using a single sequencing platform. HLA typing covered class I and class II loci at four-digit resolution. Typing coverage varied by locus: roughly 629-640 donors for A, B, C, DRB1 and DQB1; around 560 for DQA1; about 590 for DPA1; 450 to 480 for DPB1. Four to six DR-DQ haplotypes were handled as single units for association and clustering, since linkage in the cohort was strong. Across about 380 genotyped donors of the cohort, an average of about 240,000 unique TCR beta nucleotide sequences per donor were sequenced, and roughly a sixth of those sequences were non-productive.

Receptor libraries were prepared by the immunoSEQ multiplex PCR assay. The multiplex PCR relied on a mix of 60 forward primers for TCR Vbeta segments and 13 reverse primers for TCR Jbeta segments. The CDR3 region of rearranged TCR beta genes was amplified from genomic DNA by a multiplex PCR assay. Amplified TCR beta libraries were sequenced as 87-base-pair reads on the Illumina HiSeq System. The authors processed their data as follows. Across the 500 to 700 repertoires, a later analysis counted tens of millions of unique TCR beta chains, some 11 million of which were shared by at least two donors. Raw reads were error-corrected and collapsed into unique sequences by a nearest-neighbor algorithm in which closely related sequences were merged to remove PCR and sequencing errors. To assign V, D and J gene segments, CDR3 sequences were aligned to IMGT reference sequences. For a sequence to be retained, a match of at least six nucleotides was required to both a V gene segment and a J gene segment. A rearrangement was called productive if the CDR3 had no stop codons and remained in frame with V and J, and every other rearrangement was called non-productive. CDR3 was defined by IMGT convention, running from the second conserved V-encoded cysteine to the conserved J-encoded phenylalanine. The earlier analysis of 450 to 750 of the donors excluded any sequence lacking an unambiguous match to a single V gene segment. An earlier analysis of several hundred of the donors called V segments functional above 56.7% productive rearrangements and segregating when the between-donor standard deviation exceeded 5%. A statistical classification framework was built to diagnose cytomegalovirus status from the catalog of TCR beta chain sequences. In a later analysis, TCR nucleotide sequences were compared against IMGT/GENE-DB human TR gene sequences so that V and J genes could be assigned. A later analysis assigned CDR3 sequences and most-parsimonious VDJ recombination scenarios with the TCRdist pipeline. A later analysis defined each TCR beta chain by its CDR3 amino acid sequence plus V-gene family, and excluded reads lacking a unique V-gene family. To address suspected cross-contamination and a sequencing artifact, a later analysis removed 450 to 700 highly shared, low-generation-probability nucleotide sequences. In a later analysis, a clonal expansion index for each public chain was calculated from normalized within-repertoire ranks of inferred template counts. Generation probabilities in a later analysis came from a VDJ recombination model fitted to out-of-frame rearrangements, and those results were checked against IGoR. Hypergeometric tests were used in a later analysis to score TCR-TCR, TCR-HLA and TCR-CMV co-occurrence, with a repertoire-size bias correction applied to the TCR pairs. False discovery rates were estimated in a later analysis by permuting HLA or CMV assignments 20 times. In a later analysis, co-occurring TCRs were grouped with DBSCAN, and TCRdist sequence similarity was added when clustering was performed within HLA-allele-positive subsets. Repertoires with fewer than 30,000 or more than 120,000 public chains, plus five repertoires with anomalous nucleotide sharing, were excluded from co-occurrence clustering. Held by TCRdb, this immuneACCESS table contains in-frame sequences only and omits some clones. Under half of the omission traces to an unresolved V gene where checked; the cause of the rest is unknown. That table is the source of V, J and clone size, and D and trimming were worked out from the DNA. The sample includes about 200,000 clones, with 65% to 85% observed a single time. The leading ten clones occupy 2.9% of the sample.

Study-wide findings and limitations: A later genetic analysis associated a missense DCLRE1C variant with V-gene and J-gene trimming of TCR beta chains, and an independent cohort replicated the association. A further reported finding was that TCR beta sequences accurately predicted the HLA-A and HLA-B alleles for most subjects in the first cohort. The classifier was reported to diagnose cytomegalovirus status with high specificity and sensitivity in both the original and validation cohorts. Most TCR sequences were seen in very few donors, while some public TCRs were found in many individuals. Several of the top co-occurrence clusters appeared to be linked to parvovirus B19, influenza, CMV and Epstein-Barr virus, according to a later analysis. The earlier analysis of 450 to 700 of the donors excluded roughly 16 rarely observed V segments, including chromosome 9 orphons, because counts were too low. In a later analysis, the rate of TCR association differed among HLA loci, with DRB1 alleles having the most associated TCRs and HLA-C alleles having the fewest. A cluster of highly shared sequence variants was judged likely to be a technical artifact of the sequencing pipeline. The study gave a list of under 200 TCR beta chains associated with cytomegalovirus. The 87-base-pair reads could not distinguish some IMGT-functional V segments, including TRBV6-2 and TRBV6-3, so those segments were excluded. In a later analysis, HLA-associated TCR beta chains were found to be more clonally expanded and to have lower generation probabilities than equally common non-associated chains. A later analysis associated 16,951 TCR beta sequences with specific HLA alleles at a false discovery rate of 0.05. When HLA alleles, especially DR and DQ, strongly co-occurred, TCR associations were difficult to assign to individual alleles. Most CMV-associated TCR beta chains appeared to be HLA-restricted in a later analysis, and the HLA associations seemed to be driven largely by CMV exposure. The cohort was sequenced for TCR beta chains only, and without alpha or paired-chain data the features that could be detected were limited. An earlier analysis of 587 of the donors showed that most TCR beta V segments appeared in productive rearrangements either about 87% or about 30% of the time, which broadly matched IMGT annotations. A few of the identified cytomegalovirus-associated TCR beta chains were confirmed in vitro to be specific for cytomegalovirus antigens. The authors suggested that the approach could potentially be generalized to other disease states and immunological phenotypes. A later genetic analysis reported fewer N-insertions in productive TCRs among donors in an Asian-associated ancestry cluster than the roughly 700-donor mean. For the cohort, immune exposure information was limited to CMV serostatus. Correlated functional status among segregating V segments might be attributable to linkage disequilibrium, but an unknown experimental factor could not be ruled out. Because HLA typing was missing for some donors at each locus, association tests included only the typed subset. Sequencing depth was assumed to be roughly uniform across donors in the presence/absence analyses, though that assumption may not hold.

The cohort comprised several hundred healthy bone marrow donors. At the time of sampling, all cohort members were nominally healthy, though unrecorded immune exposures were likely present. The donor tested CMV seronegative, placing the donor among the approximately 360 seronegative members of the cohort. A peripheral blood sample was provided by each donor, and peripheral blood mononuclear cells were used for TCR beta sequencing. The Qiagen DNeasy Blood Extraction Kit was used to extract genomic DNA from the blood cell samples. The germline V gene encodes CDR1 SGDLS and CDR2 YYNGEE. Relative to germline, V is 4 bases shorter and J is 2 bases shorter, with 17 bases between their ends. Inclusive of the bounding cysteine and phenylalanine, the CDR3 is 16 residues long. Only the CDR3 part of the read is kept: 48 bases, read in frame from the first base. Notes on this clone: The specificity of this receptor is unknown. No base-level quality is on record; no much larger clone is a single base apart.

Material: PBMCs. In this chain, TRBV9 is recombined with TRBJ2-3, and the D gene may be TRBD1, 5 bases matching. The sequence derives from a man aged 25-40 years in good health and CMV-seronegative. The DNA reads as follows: TGTGCCAGCAGCCCCCAGACAGCTCAGGCCACAGATACGCAGTATTTT. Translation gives CASSPQTAQATDTQYF.